These 28 T cell receptor beta chains originate from one sample sequenced in a study of shared clonotypes between healthy human individuals. Only in-frame clones appear in the TCRdb table, and some are missing; sequencing was by immunoSEQ multiplex PCR. The sample records millions of clones, around nine tenths being singletons. Material for sequencing was naive CD4+ T cells sorted from blood. Subset reported: CD45RA+ positively selected. All receptors come from a man between 18 and 35 years old in good health.

This clone was seen a single time. At the DNA level, this CDR3 is encoded by other sequences in the same sample as well. The CDR3 DNA sequence: TGTGCCAGCAGCTTCGGGACAGGGAACTATGGCTACACCTTC. Amino acids: CASSFGTGNYGYTF. The chain carries TRBV7-9 and TRBJ1-2; 9 nucleotides align to TRBD1. The CDR3 contains 14 residues. CDR1 is SEHNR, CDR2 FQNEAQ, per germline (reference sequence). Germline trimming cut 3 bases from V and 2 bases from J; bases unmatched to any gene: 1.

The J gene is TRBJ1-4, the V gene TRBV28; possible D gene TRBD1, 5 bases. This CDR3 has 13 residues. Germline assignment: CDR1 MDHEN and CDR2 SYDVKM. Between the trimmed V and J ends, which lost 7 bases and 7 bases, there was a span of 13 bases. CDR3 amino acids: CASTWGTPEKLFF. CDR3 bases: TGTGCCAGCACCTGGGGGACCCCTGAAAAACTGTTTTTT.

This clone was seen just once. V gene TRBV13 combines with J gene TRBJ2-1, with 7 bases lining up with TRBD2. Germline V gene lookup returns CDR1 PRHDT and CDR2 FYEKMQ (reference sequence). The V and J ends lost 8 bases and 0 bases, in that order; junction bases with no gene match: 4. The CDR3 has 14 residues. This chain's CDR3 is CASSGGSSYNEQFF. CDR3 sequence (DNA): TGTGCCAGCTCGGGGGGTTCCTCCTACAATGAGCAGTTCTTC.

As concerns this clone: Additional DNA sequences in this sample encode the identical CDR3. This chain joins TRBV7-9 and TRBJ2-7; D remains unclear. This CDR3 is 12 amino acids long. Germline V gene sequence: CDR1 SEHNR, CDR2 FQNEAQ (reference sequence). The V and J ends lost 5 bases and 2 bases respectively, with 7 bases between them. CDR3 protein: CASSLGAYEQYF. The DNA of the CDR3 is TGTGCCAGCAGCCTTGGCGCCTACGAGCAGTACTTC.

The rearrangement uses TRBV5-1 and TRBJ2-5; the D is unclear. The CDR3 spans 14 residues. Per germline, CDR1 SGHRS and CDR2 YFSETQ. V lost 0 bases and J 4 bases, leaving 10 bases between the germline ends. The CDR3: CASSLGTALETQYF. The CDR3 DNA reads TGCGCCAGCAGCTTGGGTACCGCTTTAGAGACCCAGTACTTC.

This chain joins TRBV6-5 and TRBJ2-5; 7 nucleotides line up with TRBD1. After removal of 5 bases from V and 4 bases from J, the junction contained 7 bases not matched to a gene. The CDR3 length is 14 residues. Per the germline V gene, CDR1 is MNHEY and CDR2 is SVGAGI. The CDR3 DNA sequence: TGTGCCAGCAGTCGACAGGGTGACAGAGAGACCCAGTACTTC. It is translated as CASSRQGDRETQYF.

In this sample, this clone turned up a few times. V is TRBV12-5 and J is TRBJ1-2; D not resolved. Trimming left V 10 bases short and J 0 bases short, with 15 bases between. Germline lookup yields CDR1 LGHNT and CDR2 FRNRAP. The CDR3 extends over 14 amino acids. CDR3 region: CATSLNRPNYGYTF. CDR3 bases: TGTGCTACCAGCCTCAACCGTCCTAACTATGGCTACACCTTC.

The rearrangement joins TRBV21-1 to TRBJ2-7. TRBV21-1 corresponds to a pseudogene. This CDR3 is 14 amino acids long. The CDR3 here is CARYLRDLLYEQYF. CDR3 sequence (DNA): TGTGCCAGATATCTGAGGGACCTACTCTACGAGCAGTACTTC.

V gene TRBV5-1 combines with J gene TRBJ2-5; D is uncertain. The J call may be wrong; the DNA end is better matched by TRBJ2-7. This CDR3 region has 14 residues. Germline loops: CDR1 SGHRS, CDR2 YFSETQ. The CDR3 region is CASSLGVNSYEQYF. The CDR3 DNA sequence: TGCGCCAGCAGCTTGGGCGTCAACTCCTACGAGCAGTACTTC.

Details on this clone: Germline and junction disagree at one end, which may indicate a read error. This sequence joins TRBV5-6 and TRBJ2-7; no reliable D call. Per the germline V gene, CDR1 is SGHDT and CDR2 is YYEEEE. This CDR3 comprises 15 residues. CDR3 in DNA: TGTGCCAGCAGGGATAAGTTCCAACCCCCCTACGGGCAGTACTTC. It is translated as CASRDKFQPPYGQYF.

J is TRBJ2-3 and V is TRBV7-8; 10 bases agree with TRBD2. J gave up 6 bases and V 5 bases, and 11 bases lay outside the gene matches. CDR1 is SGHVS and CDR2 is FQNEAQ in the germline V gene. This CDR3 is 16 amino acids long. CDR3 DNA sequence: TGTGCCAGCAGCCCCTCTAGCGGGAGCGGCAAGGATACGCAGTATTTT. This gives the protein CASSPSSGSGKDTQYF.

This chain uses TRBV7-2 with TRBJ2-1, with 7 bases lining up with TRBD2. This CDR3 is 15 amino acids long. Germline V gene sequence: CDR1 SGHTA, CDR2 FQGNSA. Germline trimming cut 0 bases from V and 2 bases from J; bases unmatched to any gene: 1. In nucleotides, the CDR3 is TGTGCCAGCAGCTTAGCGACTAGCACCTACAATGAGCAGTTCTTC. Its translation is CASSLATSTYNEQFF.

The count of this clone is one. The chain is built from TRBV5-5 and TRBJ2-7; 9 positions agree with TRBD1. Germline CDR1 and CDR2: SGHKS and YYEKEE (reference sequence). The length of the CDR3 is 16 residues. The V and J ends lost 4 bases and 2 bases, in that order; junction bases with no gene match: 10. CDR3: CASSPGSGTGTYEQYF. The CDR3 DNA reads TGTGCCAGCAGCCCGGGGAGCGGGACAGGGACCTACGAGCAGTACTTC. The variable domain in full, completed from reference TRBV5-5 and TRBJ2-7, reads DAGVTQSPTHLIKTRGQQVTLRCSPISGHKSVSWYQQVLGQGPQFIFQYYEKEERGRGNFPDRFSARQFPNYSSELNVNALLLGDSALYLCASSPGSGTGTYEQYFGPGTRLTVT.

This sequence joins TRBV7-9 and TRBJ2-1; the match to TRBD1 covers 11 bases. Germline CDR1 SEHNR, CDR2 FQNEAQ (reference sequence). The CDR3 covers 14 residues. J lost 8 bases, V lost 5 bases, and 5 bases had no gene match. In DNA, the CDR3 is TGTGCCAGCAGCCCCGGGACAGGGGGGGATGAGCAGTTCTTC. It translates to CASSPGTGGDEQFF.

This clone was found once. The rearrangement joins TRBV2 to TRBJ2-1, with 10 bases matching TRBD1. The CDR3 spans 14 residues. Trimming cost V 9 bases and J 7 bases; bases outside gene matches: 9. Germline V gives CDR1 SNHLY, CDR2 FYNNEI. The CDR3 DNA follows: TGTGCCAGTAACAACGGACAGGGGGTGAATGAGCAGTTCTTC. The encoded protein is CASNNGQGVNEQFF.

V is TRBV7-9 and J is TRBJ2-2; no firm D call. Germline V CDR1 and CDR2: SEHNR, FQNEAQ (reference sequence). This CDR3 has 14 residues. V dropped 0 bases and J dropped 4 bases, with 6 bases sitting between them. In DNA, the CDR3 is TGTGCCAGCAGCTTAGCGGTCGGCACCGGGGAGCTGTTTTTT. This codes for CASSLAVGTGELFF.

The chain recombines TRBV19 with TRBJ1-1; no firm D call. Trimming took off 5 bases at V and 0 bases at J, with 10 bases between the two ends. CDR1 LNHDA and CDR2 SQIVND come from the germline V gene (reference sequence). The CDR3 is 14 amino acids. The CDR3 reads CASSLPLMNTEAFF. CDR3 coding DNA: TGTGCCAGTAGTCTCCCGCTGATGAACACTGAAGCTTTCTTT.

V gene TRBV28 combines with J gene TRBJ1-4; D uncertain. This CDR3 has 11 residues. Trimming removed 5 bases from V and 14 bases from J, with 12 bases in between. The germline V gene encodes CDR1 MDHEN and CDR2 SYDVKM. CDR3 bases: TGTGCCAGCAGTCCGGGCCCCCGTCTGTTTTTT. Residues: CASSPGPRLFF.

DNA of the CDR3: TGCGCCAGCAGTGAGGGGACAGGCGTCTCTGGAAACACCATATATTTT. Its protein is CASSEGTGVSGNTIYF. This chain uses TRBV10-1 with TRBJ1-3; 8 bases map to TRBD1. V lost 2 bases, J lost 0 bases, and 3 bases stayed unmatched. The CDR3 has 16 amino acids. Germline V gene sequence: CDR1 WNHNN, CDR2 SYGVQD (reference sequence).

This chain links TRBV6-5 with TRBJ2-5; 7 nucleotides line up with TRBD2. CDR1 is MNHEY, CDR2 SVGAGI, per germline. CDR3 length equals 13 residues. J was trimmed by 4 bases and V by 5 bases; bases with no gene match: 4. The CDR3 sequence is CASSVERGETQYF. CDR3 nucleotides: TGTGCCAGCAGTGTAGAGCGGGGAGAGACCCAGTACTTC.

V is TRBV30 and J is TRBJ1-2, with no clear D. V was clipped by 4 bases and J by 3 bases, with 6 bases between them. The CDR3 contains 11 residues. Per the germline V gene, CDR1 is GTSNPN and CDR2 is SVGIG (reference sequence). The CDR3 here is CAWTRDYGYTF. CDR3 coding DNA: TGTGCCTGGACCCGGGACTATGGCTACACCTTC.

The chain recombines TRBV30 with TRBJ2-1; the D is unclear. CDR1 is GTSNPN and CDR2 is SVGIG in the germline V gene (reference sequence). This CDR3 is 14 amino acids long. V was cut by 0 bases and J by 5 bases, with 11 bases left in between. The chain's CDR3 is CAWSVSSLNNEQFF. CDR3 coding DNA: TGTGCCTGGAGTGTTTCAAGCCTTAACAATGAGCAGTTCTTC. The full variable domain, with the rest looked up from reference TRBV30 and TRBJ2-1, is SQTIHQWPATLVQPVGSPLSLECTVEGTSNPNLYWYRQAAGRGLQLLFYSVGIGQISSEVPQNLSASRPQDRQFILSSKKLLLSDSGFYLCAWSVSSLNNEQFFGPGTRLTVL.

Regarding this clone: This sample includes further DNA sequences coding for the same CDR3. The V and J genes are TRBV7-2 and TRBJ1-5; 8 positions match TRBD1. The CDR3 has 13 amino acids. The germline V gene encodes CDR1 SGHTA and CDR2 FQGNSA. After removal of 5 bases from V and 6 bases from J, the junction contained 3 bases not matched to a gene. CDR3 nucleotides: TGTGCCAGCAGCCCGGACAGGGCTCAGCCCCAGCATTTT. Residues: CASSPDRAQPQHF. The variable domain in full, completed from reference TRBV7-2 and TRBJ1-5, reads GAGVSQSPSNKVTEKGKDVELRCDPISGHTALYWYRQSLGQGLEFLIYFQGNSAPDKSGLPSDRFSAERTGGSVSTLTIQRTQQEDSAVYLCASSPDRAQPQHFGDGTRLSIL.

V and J are TRBV2 and TRBJ2-5; tentatively, D is TRBD2 (6 bases). Germline V gene lookup returns CDR1 SNHLY and CDR2 FYNNEI. This CDR3 has 14 residues. The germline V and J ends were trimmed by 6 bases and 1 base, with 12 bases remaining between them. In nucleotides, the CDR3 is TGTGCCAGCAGCGGAATGGGGGGCCAAGAGACCCAGTACTTC. This translates into CASSGMGGQETQYF.

The V call is TRBV6-1, the J call TRBJ2-3; 7 bases agree with TRBD2. The trim removed 6 bases at V and 3 bases at J, leaving 6 bases unmatched. Germline CDR1 MNHNS, CDR2 SASEGT. This CDR3 comprises 14 residues. CDR3 sequence reads: CASRGAGMTDTQYF. CDR3 coding DNA: TGTGCCAGCAGGGGAGCGGGGATGACAGATACGCAGTATTTT.

The V and J genes are TRBV6-6 and TRBJ2-7, with D possibly being TRBD1 (6 bases). V shed 6 bases and J shed 3 bases, with 9 bases lying between them. The CDR3 length is 12 residues. Germline V gene lookup returns CDR1 MNHNY and CDR2 SVGAGI (reference sequence). CDR3 sequence reads: CASRRTDYEQYF. CDR3 coding DNA: TGTGCCAGCAGGCGGACAGACTACGAGCAGTACTTC.

The gene calls are TRBV2 and TRBJ2-7; tentatively, D is TRBD1 (6 bases). Germline V gives CDR1 SNHLY, CDR2 FYNNEI. V gave up 8 bases and J gave up 2 bases, with 10 bases separating them. This CDR3 has 12 amino acids. CDR3 nucleotides: TGTGCCAGCGCCAGGGGTGCCTACGAGCAGTACTTC. Translated: CASARGAYEQYF.

The V and J genes are TRBV10-2 and TRBJ1-2; no reliable D call. CDR3 size: 13 residues. Germline V gives CDR1 WSHSY, CDR2 SAAADI. V was pared by 7 bases and J by 8 bases, with 17 bases between. This CDR3 reads CASNQGPASGYTF. Here the CDR3 DNA reads TGCGCCAGCAATCAAGGACCCGCGAGCGGCTACACCTTC.